Below are 27 T cell receptor beta chains sequenced from a single sample in a study of glioma-infiltrating T cells after dendritic cell vaccination. Clones were sequenced by immunoSEQ multiplex PCR, and TCRdb holds only the in-frame ones, with some missing. The sample has about 110,000 clones, 90% seen once. Time point denoted: after dendritic cell vaccination, including at tumor progression/relapse. Here the sequenced sample was blood, taken after dendritic cell vaccination. The source of these receptors is a human donor with glioblastoma.

This clone has a handful of counts. This rearrangement joins TRBV27 to TRBJ2-3; TRBD1 is a possible D gene (7 bases). V shed 6 bases and J shed 5 bases, with 15 bases lying between them. Germline V gene sequence: CDR1 MNHEY, CDR2 SMNVEV (reference sequence). This CDR3 contains 14 residues. The CDR3 region is CASRTGQAGDTQYF. CDR3 nucleotide sequence: TGTGCCAGCAGGACAGGGCAAGCGGGAGATACGCAGTATTTT.

This CDR3 reads CASSSRLADTQYF. The CDR3 DNA reads as TGCGCCAGCAGCTCACGACTAGCCGATACGCAGTATTTT. This chain connects TRBV5-1 to TRBJ2-3; 7 bases map to TRBD2. From germline, CDR1 is SGHRS and CDR2 YFSETQ. With V trimmed by 3 bases and J by 6 bases, 4 bases remained unmatched. CDR3 length equals 13 residues.

The chain carries TRBV18 and TRBJ1-5; D remains ambiguous. V lost 3 bases and J 5 bases, leaving 8 bases between the germline ends. The CDR3 is made up of 13 amino acids. Germline V gives CDR1 KGHSH, CDR2 LQKENI. Written as DNA, the CDR3 is TGTGCCAGCTCACCCCTAGGCGATCAGCCCCAGCATTTT. Its protein product is CASSPLGDQPQHF. The complete variable domain, with remaining parts taken from reference TRBV18 and TRBJ1-5, reads NAGVMQNPRHLVRRRGQEARLRCSPMKGHSHVYWYRQLPEEGLKFMVYLQKENIIDESGMPKERFSAEFPKEGPSILRIQQVVRGDSAAYFCASSPLGDQPQHFGDGTRLSIL.

The chain joins TRBV19 to TRBJ1-4; no clear D gene. V gave up 5 bases and J gave up 8 bases, with 18 bases separating them. Germline CDR1 and CDR2: LNHDA and SQIVND (reference sequence). This CDR3 has 15 amino acids. The CDR3 DNA follows: TGTGCCAGTAGTCCTCGACATGGCGGAGGCGAAAAACTGTTTTTT. Residues: CASSPRHGGGEKLFF.

The chain is built from TRBV5-4 and TRBJ1-6, with 11 bases identical to TRBD1. The CDR3 length is 14 residues. Germline assignment: CDR1 SGHNT and CDR2 YYREEE (reference sequence). V dropped 6 bases and J dropped 9; count of bases not matched to a gene: 5. CDR3 amino acids: CASKTGTGGSPLHF. As DNA, the CDR3 is TGTGCCAGCAAGACCGGGACAGGGGGTTCACCCCTCCACTTT.

The chain is built from TRBV19 and TRBJ2-1; a weak D match, TRBD1 (5 bases). V lost 0 bases to trimming and J lost 2 bases, with 11 bases between them. Germline CDR1 is LNHDA and CDR2 is SQIVND (reference sequence). This CDR3 region has 16 residues. CDR3 region: CASSIDGRVAYNEQFF. CDR3 DNA sequence: TGTGCCAGTAGTATAGATGGCAGGGTAGCCTACAATGAGCAGTTCTTC. The variable domain in full, with the rest retrieved from reference TRBV19 and TRBJ2-1, is DGGITQSPKYLFRKEGQNVTLSCEQNLNHDAMYWYRQDPGQGLRLIYYSQIVNDFQKGDIAEGYSVSREKKESFPLTVTSAQKNPTAFYLCASSIDGRVAYNEQFFGPGTRLTVL.

The J gene is TRBJ2-2, the V gene TRBV2; D is uncertain. Trimming cost V 2 bases and J 5 bases, with 9 bases left between them. CDR1 and CDR2 (germline): SNHLY, FYNNEI. This CDR3 comprises 14 residues. The CDR3 sequence is CASSETDPTGELFF. CDR3 nucleotide sequence: TGTGCCAGCAGTGAAACAGACCCAACCGGGGAGCTGTTTTTT.

This chain links TRBV9 with TRBJ1-2, with D perhaps TRBD1 (6 bases). The CDR3 totals 13 residues. Germline loops: CDR1 SGDLS, CDR2 YYNGEE. Trimming left V 1 base short and J 5 bases short, with 9 bases between. CDR3 loop: CASSVSGTYGYTF. Written as DNA, the CDR3 is TGTGCCAGCAGCGTATCGGGGACATATGGCTACACCTTC.

In DNA form, the CDR3 reads TGTGCCAGCAGCTTAAGGGGGGAGACCCAGTACTTC. Its protein is CASSLRGETQYF. The chain links TRBV7-9 to TRBJ2-5, with D tentatively TRBD1 (6 bases). The germline V gene encodes CDR1 SEHNR and CDR2 FQNEAQ (reference sequence). V gave up 2 bases and J gave up 5 bases, with 6 bases separating them. The CDR3 runs 12 residues.

The rearrangement uses TRBV27 and TRBJ2-5, with D tentatively TRBD1 (6 bases). The J call may be wrong; the DNA end is better matched by TRBJ2-7. This CDR3 contains 15 residues. CDR1 and CDR2 (germline): MNHEY, SMNVEV (reference sequence). CDR3 nucleotides: TGTGCCAGCAGATTAGTGGGAAGGGGGTTCTACGAGCAGTACTTC. It yields the protein CASRLVGRGFYEQYF.

The sample holds one count of this clone. V gene TRBV9 combines with J gene TRBJ2-5, with 9 nucleotides matching TRBD2. The CDR3 consists of 16 residues. V was pared by 0 bases and J by 7 bases, with 10 bases of the junction left unmatched. Germline V gene data show CDR1 as SGDLS and CDR2 as YYNGEE. CDR3 DNA: TGTGCCAGCAGCGTAGCGGCTAGCGGGACCCCCGGGACCCAGTACTTC. This gives the protein CASSVAASGTPGTQYF. Complete variable domain (other parts from reference TRBV9 and TRBJ2-5): DSGVTQTPKHLITATGQRVTLRCSPRSGDLSVYWYQQSLDQGLQFLIQYYNGEERAKGNILERFSAQQFPDLHSELNLSSLELGDSALYFCASSVAASGTPGTQYFGPGTRLLVL.

This sequence joins TRBV29-1 and TRBJ1-4; possible D gene TRBD1, 5 bases. CDR3 size: 14 residues. Trimming removed 3 bases at V and 2 bases at J, with 10 bases between. Germline CDR1 SQVTM, CDR2 ANQGSEA. The CDR3 DNA reads as TGCAGCGTTGACGGGGGTTATACTAATGAAAAACTGTTTTTT. Protein: CSVDGGYTNEKLFF.

This sequence joins TRBV4-2 and TRBJ2-1; 10 nucleotides align to TRBD2. The CDR3 is 16 amino acids. The V and J ends lost 0 bases and 8 bases, in that order; junction bases with no gene match: 7. Germline values: CDR1 LGHNA, CDR2 YNFKEQ. The CDR3, as DNA: TGTGCCAGCAGCCAAGATCGAAGCGGGAGGGCCCATGAGCAGTTCTTC. It translates to CASSQDRSGRAHEQFF.

This chain links TRBV2 with TRBJ1-1; the D is unclear. This CDR3 contains 13 residues. Germline V gene data show CDR1 as SNHLY and CDR2 as FYNNEI. Deletions cut 7 bases from V and 0 bases from J, with 9 bases between. The CDR3 nucleotides read TGTGCCAGCATGGGCCAGATGAACACTGAAGCTTTCTTT. It translates to CASMGQMNTEAFF. Combining the CDR3 with reference TRBV2 and TRBJ1-1 gives the whole variable domain EPEVTQTPSHQVTQMGQEVILRCVPISNHLYFYWYRQILGQKVEFLVSFYNNEISEKSEIFDDQFSVERPDGSNFTLKIRSTKLEDSAMYFCASMGQMNTEAFFGQGTRLTVV.

As to this clone: The sample has other DNA sequences that encode this CDR3 too. The V and J genes are TRBV18 and TRBJ1-5; D is unclear. Trimming took 5 bases from V and 3 from J, leaving 8 bases between them. CDR3 length: 13 residues. The V gene's germline CDR1 is KGHSH and CDR2 LQKENI. The CDR3 reads CASSRDNNQPQHF. Written as DNA, the CDR3 is TGTGCCAGCTCAAGAGACAACAATCAGCCCCAGCATTTT.

The chain is built from TRBV7-3 and TRBJ1-4; a weak D match, TRBD1 (5 bases). Germline CDR1 SGHTA, CDR2 FQGTGA. The CDR3 loop spans 16 amino acids. V was cut by 1 base and J by 3 bases, with 12 bases left in between. This CDR3 reads CASSLIGGAANEKLFF. In DNA form, the CDR3 reads TGTGCCAGCAGCTTAATAGGTGGGGCGGCTAATGAAAAACTGTTTTTT. Full variable domain (rest looked up from reference TRBV7-3 and TRBJ1-4): GAGVSQTPSNKVTEKGKYVELRCDPISGHTALYWYRQSLGQGPEFLIYFQGTGAADDSGLPNDRFFAVRPEGSVSTLKIQRTERGDSAVYLCASSLIGGAANEKLFFGSGTQLSVL.

The chain couples TRBV5-4 to TRBJ2-2, with 8 bases that match TRBD2. The CDR3 loop spans 17 amino acids. The trim removed 0 bases at V and 4 bases at J, leaving 8 bases unmatched. CDR1 SGHNT and CDR2 YYREEE come from the germline V gene (reference sequence). CDR3 in DNA: TGTGCCAGCAGCTTGGTAGGGAGCGGGAGTCTCACCGGGGAGCTGTTTTTT. Translation: CASSLVGSGSLTGELFF.

V and J are TRBV6-5 and TRBJ1-2, with unresolved D. Germline V CDR1 and CDR2: MNHEY, SVGAGI. This CDR3 region has 16 residues. The V and J ends lost 0 bases and 0 bases respectively, with 11 bases between them. Written as DNA, the CDR3 is TGTGCCAGCAGTTACTCGGCGGCTAGAACTAACTATGGCTACACCTTC. This gives the protein CASSYSAARTNYGYTF.

This clone was counted a single time. The gene calls are TRBV27 and TRBJ2-1; D is possibly TRBD1 (6 bases). Germline assignment: CDR1 MNHEY and CDR2 SMNVEV (reference sequence). There are 15 residues in the CDR3. V was trimmed by 6 bases and J by 9 bases, leaving 21 bases between them. The CDR3 coding sequence is TGTGCCAGCAGGGCAGGAACTCGCGTAGGGGGTGAGCAGTTCTTC. This gives the protein CASRAGTRVGGEQFF.

This rearrangement joins TRBV5-4 to TRBJ2-3; 9 positions agree with TRBD2. V lost 4 bases to trimming and J lost 0 bases; unmatched junction nucleotides: 3. Germline-derived CDR1 and CDR2 are SGHNT and YYREEE (reference sequence). The CDR3 spans 15 residues. In nucleotides, the CDR3 is TGTGCCAGCAGCATTAGCGGGGGTAGCACAGATACGCAGTATTTT. It codes for CASSISGGSTDTQYF.

This clone was recorded once. The CDR3 here is CASSTEETQYF. The CDR3 DNA sequence: TGTGCCAGCAGCACGGAAGAGACCCAGTACTTC. The V call is TRBV5-6, the J call TRBJ2-5; D call uncertain. Germline V gene lookup returns CDR1 SGHDT and CDR2 YYEEEE. The CDR3 consists of 11 residues. Trimming shortened V by 4 bases and J by 3 bases, and 4 bases separated the two germline ends.

The chain links TRBV6-1 to TRBJ2-3, with D possibly matching TRBD2 (7 bases). Germline-derived CDR1 and CDR2 are MNHNS and SASEGT. The CDR3 totals 16 residues. Trimming removed 4 bases from V and 4 bases from J, with 18 bases in between. The CDR3: CASSGRLGGQADTQYF. CDR3 nucleotides: TGTGCCAGCAGTGGCCGACTGGGGGGGCAAGCAGATACGCAGTATTTT.

This chain links TRBV6-5 with TRBJ2-1; D is unresolved. The germline V gene has CDR1 MNHEY and CDR2 SVGAGI. Trimming removed 5 bases from V and 2 bases from J, with 10 bases in between. The CDR3 totals 14 residues. As DNA, the CDR3 is TGTGCCAGCAGTCTGGGCTCTCCCTACAATGAGCAGTTCTTC. Translating gives CASSLGSPYNEQFF.

The J gene is TRBJ2-7, the V gene TRBV2; 12 nucleotides align to TRBD2. V lost 4 bases, J lost 9 bases, and 4 bases stayed unmatched. This CDR3 is built from 13 residues. Germline CDR1 reads SNHLY; CDR2 reads FYNNEI. The CDR3 sequence is CASSVGTSGWQYF. CDR3 coding DNA: TGTGCCAGCAGTGTGGGGACTAGCGGGTGGCAGTACTTC.

The chain combines TRBV29-1 with TRBJ1-1, with 7 bases lining up with TRBD1. Germline V gives CDR1 SQVTM, CDR2 ANQGSEA. This CDR3 is 13 amino acids long. V gave up 6 bases and J gave up 0 bases; unmatched junction bases: 4. The DNA for the CDR3 is TGCAGCGTAGAACAGGGGATGAACACTGAAGCTTTCTTT. Its translation is CSVEQGMNTEAFF.

The V and J genes are TRBV6-1 and TRBJ1-5; D is perhaps TRBD1 (5 bases). Germline V gene data show CDR1 as MNHNS and CDR2 as SASEGT. V was pared by 1 base and J by 6 bases, with 10 bases between. The CDR3 totals 14 residues. The CDR3: CASSEDRNTQPQHF. The CDR3 bases are TGTGCCAGCAGTGAAGACAGGAACACTCAGCCCCAGCATTTT.

The CDR3 protein is CASSPDLGGYTF. The CDR3 nucleotides read TGTGCCAGCAGCCCAGACTTGGGTGGCTACACCTTC. This chain joins TRBV7-9 and TRBJ1-2; D not certain. Per germline, CDR1 SEHNR and CDR2 FQNEAQ (reference sequence). The ends were cut back, 5 bases at V and 7 bases at J, with 11 bases in the middle. The CDR3 has 12 residues.